The 28 T cell receptor beta chains listed next were all sequenced from one sample in a study of shared clonotypes between healthy human individuals. Produced via immunoSEQ multiplex PCR; TCRdb's table is partial and in-frame only. Here the sample spans about 490,000 clones, around 79% being singletons. The material sequenced was PBMCs. The receptors derive from a middle-aged woman in good health. Some clones in this sample may be carry-over from other donors' samples.

The V and J genes are TRBV29-1 and TRBJ2-3; 11 bases map to TRBD1. The ends lost 6 bases at V and 1 base at J; junction bases unmatched: 12. The germline CDR1 and CDR2 sequences are SQVTM and ANQGSEA. The CDR3 contains 17 residues. The CDR3: CSVATRTGGAGTDTQYF. The CDR3 bases are TGCAGCGTCGCCACCCGGACAGGGGGCGCAGGCACAGATACGCAGTATTTT.

The genes are TRBV14 and TRBJ2-3; TRBD2 matches 9 bases. The CDR3 consists of 15 residues. The V gene end was trimmed by 3 bases and the J gene end by 4 bases; junction bases not matched to a gene: 5. The germline CDR1 and CDR2 sequences are SGHDN and FVKESK. CDR3 amino acids: CASSQAGLAPDTQYF. Here the CDR3 DNA reads TGTGCCAGCAGCCAGGCGGGACTAGCTCCAGATACGCAGTATTTT.

The V gene is TRBV5-1, the J gene TRBJ2-7, with no clear D. V lost 4 bases and J 1 base, leaving 18 bases between the germline ends. The CDR3 extends over 16 amino acids. The germline gives CDR1 SGHRS, CDR2 YFSETQ. The CDR3 DNA reads as TGCGCCAGCAGCCACCCGAGGCCGACTCCATCCTACGAGCAGTACTTC. It yields the protein CASSHPRPTPSYEQYF. Variable domain in full (rest from reference TRBV5-1 and TRBJ2-7): KAGVTQTPRYLIKTRGQQVTLSCSPISGHRSVSWYQQTPGQGLQFLFEYFSETQRNKGNFPGRFSGRQFSNSRSEMNVSTLELGDSALYLCASSHPRPTPSYEQYFGPGTRLTVT.

The chain links TRBV7-9 to TRBJ2-1; 12 nucleotides agree with TRBD1. Germline CDR1 and CDR2: SEHNR and FQNEAQ (reference sequence). After removal of 5 bases from V and 7 bases from J, the junction contained 6 bases not matched to a gene. The CDR3 loop spans 15 amino acids. This CDR3 reads CASSPRDRGLNEQFF. CDR3 in DNA: TGTGCCAGCAGCCCCCGGGACAGGGGGCTAAATGAGCAGTTCTTC.

V is TRBV10-2 and J is TRBJ2-2; 9 bases are a match to TRBD2. This CDR3 spans 14 amino acids. V dropped 11 bases and J dropped 7; count of bases not matched to a gene: 11. In germline, CDR1 is WSHSY, CDR2 SAAADI. CDR3: CACGGARSGGELFF. CDR3 bases: TGCGCCTGCGGGGGGGCCAGAAGTGGCGGGGAGCTGTTTTTT.

The chain links TRBV30 to TRBJ2-5; TRBD2 is a possible D gene (6 bases). The J call may not be correct, given that the DNA end is closer to TRBJ2-7. This CDR3 is built from 14 residues. Germline lookup yields CDR1 GTSNPN and CDR2 SVGIG (reference sequence). CDR3 coding DNA: TGTGCCTGGAGTGTATCCGGGGGCTCCTACGAGCAGTACTTC. This encodes CAWSVSGGSYEQYF.

CDR3 sequence reads: CASSLADGPAGWTGELFF. As DNA, the CDR3 is TGTGCCAGCAGCTTAGCGGACGGCCCAGCGGGTTGGACCGGGGAGCTGTTTTTT. The chain has TRBV7-9 and TRBJ2-2, with D maybe TRBD2 (6 bases). Trimming took off 0 bases at V and 5 bases at J, with 19 bases between the two ends. The CDR3 is made up of 18 amino acids. Germline CDR1 and CDR2: SEHNR and FQNEAQ (reference sequence).

V and J are TRBV6-5 and TRBJ1-2, with 9 bases lining up with TRBD1. Germline CDR1 reads MNHEY; CDR2 reads SVGAGI. The CDR3 is 13 amino acids. V lost 6 bases, J lost 8 bases, and 7 bases stayed unmatched. CDR3 in DNA: TGTGCCAGCAGGAGGACAGGGGCATCGGGCTACACCTTC. This codes for CASRRTGASGYTF.

This chain's CDR3 is CASSLEDRGAYGYTF. The CDR3 DNA sequence: TGTGCCAGCAGCTTAGAGGACAGGGGGGCCTATGGCTACACCTTC. The chain combines TRBV7-9 with TRBJ1-2, with 10 bases fitting TRBD1. CDR1 and CDR2 (germline): SEHNR, FQNEAQ (reference sequence). The CDR3 totals 15 residues. V trimming: 1 base; J trimming: 4 bases; junction bases outside the gene matches: 3.

J is TRBJ2-7 and V is TRBV7-9; TRBD1 agrees at 7 bases. Germline V CDR1 and CDR2: SEHNR, FQNEAQ (reference sequence). The CDR3 is made up of 13 amino acids. Losses at the gene ends were 5 bases for V and 6 bases for J; bases not matched to a gene: 7. The CDR3 sequence: CASSPRTGREQYF. The DNA of the CDR3 is TGTGCCAGCAGCCCCCGGACAGGACGCGAGCAGTACTTC.

This clone appeared many times. The chain combines TRBV18 with TRBJ2-3; a possible D gene is TRBD2 (6 bases). Germline CDR1 and CDR2: KGHSH and LQKENI. Trimming cost V 2 bases and J 4 bases, with 10 bases left between them. The CDR3 runs to 14 residues. The CDR3, as DNA: TGTGCCAGCTCACCAAACGGGGGACCAGATACGCAGTATTTT. Translation: CASSPNGGPDTQYF.

The V gene is TRBV5-8, the J gene TRBJ2-7; TRBD2 agrees at 7 bases. Germline V CDR1 and CDR2: SGHTS, YDEGEE. V shed 1 base, J shed 4 bases, and the junction held 8 bases outside the gene matches. CDR3 length: 15 residues. In DNA, the CDR3 is TGTGCCAGCAGCTTGTCCGGCCAGGGAGGGTACGAGCAGTACTTC. Translation: CASSLSGQGGYEQYF.

This clone was picked up a small number of times. A far larger clone is one base from this, pointing to a likely read error. Distinct nucleotide sequences in the sample also encode this CDR3. The chain recombines TRBV28 with TRBJ1-3; D possibly corresponds to TRBD1 (6 bases). The CDR3 has 13 residues. From germline, CDR1 is MDHEN and CDR2 SYDVKM. The CDR3 DNA reads as TGTGCCAGCATCGGGACATCAGGAAACACCATATACTTT. It specifies CASIGTSGNTIYF.

For this clone: Additional DNA sequences in this sample encode the identical CDR3. The J gene is TRBJ2-7, the V gene TRBV5-4, with 7 bases matching TRBD2. Trimming took 0 bases from V and 6 from J; bases not matched to a gene: 6. The germline V gene has CDR1 SGHNT and CDR2 YYREEE (reference sequence). CDR3 length: 14 residues. The CDR3 DNA sequence: TGTGCCAGCAGCTTGGGAGGGAGGGCCGGCGAGCAGTACTTC. This sequence encodes CASSLGGRAGEQYF. Together with reference TRBV5-4 and TRBJ2-7, the CDR3 gives the full variable domain: ETGVTQSPTHLIKTRGQQVTLRCSSQSGHNTVSWYQQALGQGPQFIFQYYREEENGRGNFPPRFSGLQFPNYSSELNVNALELDDSALYLCASSLGGRAGEQYFGPGTRLTVT.

On this clone: Relative to the germline gene, one junction end is altered; a read error may explain this. The chain carries TRBV2 and TRBJ1-5; D is unresolved. CDR1 SNHLY and CDR2 FYNNEI come from the germline V gene. The CDR3 has 15 residues. The CDR3 is CASSEGVFSNQPQHF. In DNA, the CDR3 is TGTGCCAGCAGTGAAGGGGTATTTAGCAACCAGCCCCAGCATTTT.

The chain is built from TRBV5-1 and TRBJ2-3; D gene unclear. The CDR3 totals 14 residues. Germline V gene lookup returns CDR1 SGHRS and CDR2 YFSETQ. V was cut by 5 bases and J by 3 bases, with 13 bases left in between. The CDR3 bases are TGCGCCAGCAGGTTACGTATTTCGACAGATACGCAGTATTTT. Its protein is CASRLRISTDTQYF.

The CDR3 reads CASSSTDRETQYF. The CDR3 nucleotides read TGTGCCAGCAGTTCGACGGACCGAGAGACCCAGTACTTC. The genes are TRBV28 and TRBJ2-5; D gene ambiguous. The CDR3 is 13 residues long. V was shortened by 4 bases and J by 4 bases, with 10 bases between the two germline ends. From germline, CDR1 is MDHEN and CDR2 SYDVKM. Full variable domain (missing parts from reference TRBV28 and TRBJ2-5): DVKVTQSSRYLVKRTGEKVFLECVQDMDHENMFWYRQDPGLGLRLIYFSYDVKMKEKGDIPEGYSVSREKKERFSLILESASTNQTSMYLCASSSTDRETQYFGPGTRLLVL.

V is TRBV28 and J is TRBJ2-3, with 7 positions matching TRBD2. The germline V gene has CDR1 MDHEN and CDR2 SYDVKM. This CDR3 contains 18 residues. V lost 4 bases, J lost 3 bases, and 16 bases stayed unmatched. Here the CDR3 DNA reads TGTGCCAGCAGTTCCCATTTTGGAAGAGGGAGGGGAACAGATACGCAGTATTTT. It translates to CASSSHFGRGRGTDTQYF.

This chain connects TRBV28 to TRBJ1-3; D unresolved. The CDR3 sequence is 19 residues long. Germline V CDR1 and CDR2: MDHEN, SYDVKM. The ends were cut back, 3 bases at V and 0 bases at J, with 21 bases in the middle. CDR3 in amino acids: CASSFESGSIADSGNTIYF. In nucleotides, the CDR3 is TGTGCCAGCAGTTTCGAGTCGGGCTCGATCGCGGACTCTGGAAACACCATATATTTT.

The chain is built from TRBV7-3 and TRBJ2-3; TRBD1 is a possible D gene (5 bases). CDR3 size: 13 residues. V lost 2 bases, J lost 12 bases, and 15 bases lay in between. Germline V gene lookup returns CDR1 SGHTA and CDR2 FQGTGA. The CDR3 loop is CASSLLPGKNQYF. CDR3 in DNA: TGTGCCAGCAGCTTACTGCCAGGGAAGAACCAGTATTTT.

As DNA, the CDR3 is TGTGCCAGCAGCCCCGGGTCTATTGGGACCGGGGAGCTGTTTTTT. Its translation: CASSPGSIGTGELFF. V is TRBV7-3 and J is TRBJ2-2, with D unclear. V lost 5 bases, J lost 5 bases, and 15 bases lay in between. The V gene's germline CDR1 is SGHTA and CDR2 FQGTGA. This CDR3 has 15 residues.

This sequence joins TRBV28 and TRBJ2-5; D possibly corresponds to TRBD1 (5 bases). Trimming pared 2 bases from V and 7 bases from J, leaving 14 bases between. CDR1 is MDHEN and CDR2 is SYDVKM in the germline V gene. This CDR3 contains 14 residues. The chain's CDR3 is CASSLIDSSGTQYF. In DNA, the CDR3 is TGTGCCAGCAGTTTAATCGACAGTTCGGGGACCCAGTACTTC.

This clone was seen a handful of times. This chain connects TRBV5-6 to TRBJ2-3; TRBD2 matches at 10 bases. CDR1 is SGHDT, CDR2 YYEEEE, per germline. The length of the CDR3 is 16 residues. V was pared by 4 bases and J by 0 bases, with 5 bases of the junction left unmatched. The CDR3: CASSLAGVTSTDTQYF. In DNA form, the CDR3 reads TGTGCCAGCAGCCTAGCGGGAGTTACTAGCACAGATACGCAGTATTTT.

CDR3 in DNA: TGTGCCAGCAGCTTAGGAATCCGGACTGACCCCATTAACTATGGCTACACCTTC. This codes for CASSLGIRTDPINYGYTF. J is TRBJ1-2 and V is TRBV7-8; D uncertain. This CDR3 has 18 residues. In germline, CDR1 is SGHVS, CDR2 FQNEAQ. Trimming stripped 1 base from V and 1 base from J, with 19 bases between.

The chain couples TRBV4-1 to TRBJ2-2; 10 bases agree with TRBD2. Per germline, CDR1 MGHRA and CDR2 YSYEKL. There are 17 residues in the CDR3. V was pared by 1 base and J by 5 bases, with 7 bases of the junction left unmatched. CDR3 sequence (DNA): TGCGCCAGCAGCCAAGGGACTAGCGGAAGTGGTACCGGGGAGCTGTTTTTT. This encodes CASSQGTSGSGTGELFF.

The gene calls are TRBV9 and TRBJ2-2, with a possible D match to TRBD1 (5 bases). The CDR3 has 15 residues. CDR1 SGDLS and CDR2 YYNGEE come from the germline V gene. Trimming took off 0 bases at V and 0 bases at J, with 6 bases between the two ends. In DNA form, the CDR3 reads TGTGCCAGCAGCGTAGACAGGCCGAACACCGGGGAGCTGTTTTTT. This gives the protein CASSVDRPNTGELFF.

This clone has a handful of counts. V is TRBV7-6 and J is TRBJ2-3; the D gene is possibly TRBD2 (6 bases). Per the germline V gene, CDR1 is SGHVS and CDR2 is FNYEAQ. The CDR3 has 14 amino acids. The V end lost 5 bases, the J end lost 1 base, and 10 bases lay between the germline ends. DNA of the CDR3: TGTGCCAGCAGCAGGAGGGCCGGCACAGATACGCAGTATTTT. This codes for CASSRRAGTDTQYF. Using reference TRBV7-6 and TRBJ2-3 for the parts outside the CDR3, the full variable domain is GAGVSQSPRYKVTKRGQDVALRCDPISGHVSLYWYRQALGQGPEFLTYFNYEAQQDKSGLPNDRFSAERPEGSISTLTIQRTEQRDSAMYRCASSRRAGTDTQYFGPGTRLTVL.

This clone was picked up one time. V gene TRBV7-6 combines with J gene TRBJ1-2, with D possibly matching TRBD1 (6 bases). Trimming took 2 bases from V and 3 from J, leaving 10 bases between them. There are 14 residues in the CDR3. CDR1 is SGHVS and CDR2 is FNYEAQ in the germline V gene. The CDR3 DNA follows: TGTGCCAGCAGCTTACGGGCAGGGGACTATGGCTACACCTTC. Translation gives CASSLRAGDYGYTF.